The clone carrying this T cell receptor beta chain was picked up one time. Its antigen is currently unknown. V lost 7 bases to trimming and J lost 0 bases, with 11 bases between them. The CDR3 contains 14 residues. Per the germline V gene, CDR1 is SGHDT and CDR2 is YYEEEE. This sample was included in a study of PD-1 blockade in classical Hodgkin lymphoma. Study-wide background: Once every 2 weeks, patients received intravenous nivolumab at 3 mg/kg. Findings of the study overall: What caused the repertoire differences, perhaps disease activity or prior therapy, remains undefined.

Every single patient, without exception, relapsed after autologous stem cell transplantation, and brentuximab vedotin exposure varied. The table came from immunoSEQ multiplex PCR; TCRdb's copy has only in-frame clones and leaves some out. The repertoire includes 12,000 or so clones, roughly 85% of them detected once, and 30% sits in the top ten. The sequence was collected from a human donor with classical Hodgkin lymphoma. Specimen: peripheral blood mononuclear cells (PBMCs), collected at baseline. The chain uses TRBV5-6 and TRBJ2-1, with D perhaps given as TRBD1 or TRBD2 (5 bases each). CDR3 protein: CASGHGVSYNEQFF. DNA for the CDR3: TGTGCCAGCGGACACGGGGTCTCCTACAATGAGCAGTTCTTC.